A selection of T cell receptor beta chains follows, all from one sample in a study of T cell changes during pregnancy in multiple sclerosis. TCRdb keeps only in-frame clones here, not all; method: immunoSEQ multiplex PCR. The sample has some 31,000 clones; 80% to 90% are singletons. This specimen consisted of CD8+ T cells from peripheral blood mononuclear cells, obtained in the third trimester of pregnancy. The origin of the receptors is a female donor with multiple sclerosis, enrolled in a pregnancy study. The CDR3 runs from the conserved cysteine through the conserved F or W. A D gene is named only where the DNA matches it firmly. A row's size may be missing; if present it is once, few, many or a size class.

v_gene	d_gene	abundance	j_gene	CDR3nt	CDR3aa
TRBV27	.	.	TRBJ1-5	TGTGCCAGCAGTCCCAGAGACAGGTTCCAGCCCCAGCATTTT	CASSPRDRFQPQHF
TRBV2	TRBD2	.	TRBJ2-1	TGTGCCAGCAGGAGAGGACTAGCGGCGGAGAATGAGCAGTTCTTC	CASRRGLAAENEQFF
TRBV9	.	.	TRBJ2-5	TGTGCCAGCAGCCCAGGGGGCGGGGGGGCCGAGACCCAGTACTTC	CASSPGGGGAETQYF
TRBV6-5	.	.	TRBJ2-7	TGTGCCAGCAGCCCCCTCGGCCAGGCTAACTACGAGCAGTACTTC	CASSPLGQANYEQYF
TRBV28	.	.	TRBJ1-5	TGTGCCAGCGGGGGAGGACAGCCCCAGCATTTT	CASGGGQPQHF
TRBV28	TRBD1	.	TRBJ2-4	TGTGCCAGCAGGGGACAGGGGGCCCGGGCCAAAAACATTCAGTACTTC	CASRGQGARAKNIQYF
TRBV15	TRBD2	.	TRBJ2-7	TGTGCCACCAGCAGCCCGGGGGAGGGCAACTCCTACGAGCAGTACTTC	CATSSPGEGNSYEQYF
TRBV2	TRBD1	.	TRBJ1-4	TGTGCCAGCAGTGTAGGGACAGGGAATGAAAAACTGTTTTTT	CASSVGTGNEKLFF
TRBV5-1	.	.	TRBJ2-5	TGCGCCAGCAGCCTTATTACTGACAGCTACCAAGAGACCCAGTACTTC	CASSLITDSYQETQYF
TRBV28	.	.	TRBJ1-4	TGTGCCAGCAGTTTAGGGTCAGGGACTAATGAAAAACTGTTTTTT	CASSLGSGTNEKLFF
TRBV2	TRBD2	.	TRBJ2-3	TGTGCCAGCAGTGCGGCGGGAGGGGTAGATACGCAGTATTTT	CASSAAGGVDTQYF
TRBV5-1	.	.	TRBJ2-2	TGCGCCAGCAGCTTGGGGCATACGAACACCGGGGAGCTGTTTTTT	CASSLGHTNTGELFF
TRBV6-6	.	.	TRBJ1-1	TGTGCCAGCAGCTCCCCCTGGGGCTTAAGTACTGAAGCTTTCTTT	CASSSPWGLSTEAFF
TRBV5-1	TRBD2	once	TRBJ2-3	TGCGCCAGCAGCTCGCTGACTAGCGGGGGGGCAGACGCAGATACGCAGTATTTT	CASSSLTSGGADADTQYF
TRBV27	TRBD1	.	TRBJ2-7	TGTGCCAGCAGTTTATCGAAATCCCCGACAGGGGACTACGAGCAGTACTTC	CASSLSKSPTGDYEQYF
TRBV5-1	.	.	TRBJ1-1	TGCGCCAGCAGCCCTGACATTGAAACTGAAGCTTTCTTT	CASSPDIETEAFF
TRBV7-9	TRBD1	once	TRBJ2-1	TGTGCCAGCAGCTTACCGGGACAGGGGGGGGGTGAGCAGTTCTTC	CASSLPGQGGGEQFF
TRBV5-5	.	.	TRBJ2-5	TGTGCCAGCAGCTTATGGCCACAAGAGACCCAGTACTTC	CASSLWPQETQYF
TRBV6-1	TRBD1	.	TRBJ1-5	TGTGCCAGCAGTGAGCCCCGGACAGGGGGCAATCAGCCCCAACATTTT	CASSEPRTGGNQPQHF
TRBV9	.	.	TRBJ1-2	TGTGCCAGCAGCGTAGAAGCGGGGGCGCGGGGCTACACCTTC	CASSVEAGARGYTF
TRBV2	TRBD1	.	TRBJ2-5	TGTGCCAGTGGGGGACAGGGTCAAGAGACCCAGTACTTC	CASGGQGQETQYF
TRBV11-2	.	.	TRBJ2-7	TGTGCCAGCAGCTTAGAGATTGGCAGCTCCTACGAGCAGTACTTC	CASSLEIGSSYEQYF
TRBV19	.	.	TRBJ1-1	TGTGCCAGTATGGGCCCTGGAGCTTTCTTT	CASMGPGAFF
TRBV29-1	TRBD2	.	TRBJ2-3	TGCAGCGTTGTTGGGAGGGGCGAAGATACGCAGTATTTT	CSVVGRGEDTQYF
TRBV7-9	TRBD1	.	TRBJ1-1	TGTGCCAGCAGACTTAGCCTCGAACAGGGGCAAGGGAACACTGAAGCTTTCTTT	CASRLSLEQGQGNTEAFF
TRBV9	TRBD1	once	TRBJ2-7	TGTGCCAGCAGCGGGAGGACAGGGGACTACGAGCAGTACTTC	CASSGRTGDYEQYF
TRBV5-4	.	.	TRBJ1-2	TGTGCCAGCAGCTTGATGCAGTCCCACCCTAACTATGGCTACACCTTC	CASSLMQSHPNYGYTF
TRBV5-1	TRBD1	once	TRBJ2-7	TGCGCCAGCAGCTTGGTTTCTCACAGGGGGGACGAGCAGTACTTC	CASSLVSHRGDEQYF
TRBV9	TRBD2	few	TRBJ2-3	TGTGCCAGCAGCGAAAGCGGGAGGGGGGCAGATACGCAGTATTTT	CASSESGRGADTQYF
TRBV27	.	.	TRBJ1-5	TGTGCCAGCAGTTCAGGACAGCTCAATCAGCCCCAGCATTTT	CASSSGQLNQPQHF
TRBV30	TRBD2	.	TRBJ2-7	TGTGCCTGGAGTGTAGCGGGGGTGTACGAGCAGTACTTC	CAWSVAGVYEQYF
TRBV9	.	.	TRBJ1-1	TGTGCCAGCAGCGTTGAACCCGCGGTTGAAGCTTTCTTT	CASSVEPAVEAFF
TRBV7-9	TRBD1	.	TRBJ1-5	TGTGCCAGCAGCTCAACGGCCCCGGGACAGGGTTATCAGCCCCAGCATTTT	CASSSTAPGQGYQPQHF
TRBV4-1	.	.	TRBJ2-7	TGCGCCAGCAGCCAAGAGAACTCTTTCTCCTACGAGCAGTACTTC	CASSQENSFSYEQYF
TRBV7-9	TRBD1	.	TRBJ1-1	TGTGCCAGCATCTTGACAGGGGGCTCGACTGAAGCTTTCTTT	CASILTGGSTEAFF
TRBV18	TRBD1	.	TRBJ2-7	TGTGCCAGCTCACCCCTTCCCGGGACAGGGTCCCCCGAGCAGTACTTC	CASSPLPGTGSPEQYF
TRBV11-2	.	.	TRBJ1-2	TGTGCCAGCAGCCCGACAGTAAACTATGGCTACACCTTC	CASSPTVNYGYTF
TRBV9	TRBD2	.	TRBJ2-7	TGTGCCAGCAGCGCCGGGGGGGGGCCTTCCTCCTACGAGCAGTACTTC	CASSAGGGPSSYEQYF
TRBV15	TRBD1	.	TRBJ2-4	TGTGCCACCAGCAGGGACAGGGGAGCCAAAAACATTCAGTACTTC	CATSRDRGAKNIQYF
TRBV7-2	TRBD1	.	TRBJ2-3	TGTGCCAGCAGCCCCGACAGGGTGGAAACAGATACGCAGTATTTT	CASSPDRVETDTQYF
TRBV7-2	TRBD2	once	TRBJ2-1	TGTGCCAGCAGCTTATTAACAAGACTAGCGGGAGGTGGGGAGCAGTTCTTC	CASSLLTRLAGGGEQFF
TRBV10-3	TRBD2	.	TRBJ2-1	TGTGCCATCAGTCTAGCGGGAGGGATCCCGAGCTCCTACAATGAGCAGTTCTTC	CAISLAGGIPSSYNEQFF
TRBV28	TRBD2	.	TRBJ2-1	TGTGCCAGCAGGCCGAGCGGGGCGTACAATGAGCAGTTCTTC	CASRPSGAYNEQFF
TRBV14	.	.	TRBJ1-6	TGTGCCAGCAGCCAAGTTGGAGGGATCAATTCACCCCTCCACTTT	CASSQVGGINSPLHF
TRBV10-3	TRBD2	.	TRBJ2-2	TGTGCCATCAGGTTGACTAGCGGGAGTGGGGACACCGGGGAGCTGTTTTTT	CAIRLTSGSGDTGELFF
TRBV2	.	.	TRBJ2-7	TGTGCATTATTTAGCGAAAGCTCCTACGAGCAGTACTTC	CALFSESSYEQYF
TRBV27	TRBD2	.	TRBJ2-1	TGTGCCAGCAGCACTAGCGGGAGTCTAAATGAGCAGTTCTTC	CASSTSGSLNEQFF
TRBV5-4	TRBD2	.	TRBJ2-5	TGTGCCAGCAGCTTGGGCCCAGGGACTAGCCAAGAGACCCAGTACTTC	CASSLGPGTSQETQYF
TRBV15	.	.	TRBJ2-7	TGTGCCACCAGCCCCGGAGTGGGGGGTTACGAGCAGTACTTC	CATSPGVGGYEQYF
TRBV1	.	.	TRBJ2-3	TGCACCAGCAGCCAAGATGAGCCGGGGAGGGGCACAGATACGCAGTATTTT	CTSSQDEPGRGTDTQYF
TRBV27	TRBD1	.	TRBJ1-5	TGTGCCAGCAGTTCAGGGGGCCGCAATCAGCCCCAGCATTTT	CASSSGGRNQPQHF
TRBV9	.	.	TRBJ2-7	TGTGCCAGCAGCGTATACGACAGCTCCTACGAGCAGTACTTC	CASSVYDSSYEQYF
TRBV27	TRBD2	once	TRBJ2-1	TGTGCCAGCAGTTTAGGGCTAGCGGGAGCAGATGAGCAGTTCTTC	CASSLGLAGADEQFF
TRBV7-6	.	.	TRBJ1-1	TGTGCCAGCAGCTTAGGAGGATTTGCTGAAGCTTTCTTT	CASSLGGFAEAFF
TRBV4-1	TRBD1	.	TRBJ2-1	TGCGCCAGCAGCCAAGCCACCGGGACAGCATCCTACAATGAGCAGTTCTTC	CASSQATGTASYNEQFF
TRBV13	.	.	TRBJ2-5	TGTGCCAGCAGCTTACGCCGAGGCGAGACCCAGTACTTC	CASSLRRGETQYF
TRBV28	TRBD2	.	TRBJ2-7	TGTGCCAGCAGTTACCCCGCGACTAGCGGGAGTAGGGACGAGCAGTACTTC	CASSYPATSGSRDEQYF
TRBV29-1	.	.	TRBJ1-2	TGCAGCGTTGGAGGCCATGGCTACACCTTC	CSVGGHGYTF
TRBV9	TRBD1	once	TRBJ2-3	TGTGCCAGCAGCGCACAGGGGGCCTATCGTCCAGATACGCAGTATTTT	CASSAQGAYRPDTQYF
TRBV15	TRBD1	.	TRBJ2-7	TGTGCCACCAGCTCGGGACAGGGGGCTTACGAGCAGTACTTC	CATSSGQGAYEQYF